This T cell receptor (beta chain) stems from a study of blood T cell repertoires in COVID-19. In the study overall: Some COVID-19 samples were acute and others convalescent; all came from the United States, Italy and Spain. Nucleic acid was either cDNA or gDNA, and it came from T cells, B-cell-depleted T cells, or PBMCs.

V dropped 1 base and J dropped 4 bases, with 13 bases sitting between them. CDR3 length: 15 residues. Looked up from germline, CDR1 is LGHDT and CDR2 is YNNKEL (reference sequence). Original processing notes: Nucleated cell number was recorded as an estimate derived from reference gene primer amplification. Profiling relied on immunoSEQ multiplex PCR, and the TCRdb table lists in-frame clones only, not all of them. Clone size and V and J calls were adopted from that table, with D and trimming inferred from the DNA. This repertoire shows approximately 200,000 clones, roughly 80% found once; its top ten account for 5.1%.

The sample taken for sequencing was peripheral blood. This clonotype was obtained from a human donor in a cohort sampled during active COVID-19. The chain uses TRBV3-1 (or the pseudogene TRBV3-2) and TRBJ1-2; possibly TRBD1 for D (6 bases). This CDR3 reads CASSQGSGQSYGYTF. In DNA form, the CDR3 reads TGTGCCAGCAGCCAAGGCTCCGGACAGAGCTATGGCTACACCTTC.